These 32 T cell receptor beta chains came from one sample sequenced in a study of cytomegalovirus exposure and HLA in healthy donors. Researchers ran the PCR with 60 Vbeta and 13 Jbeta primers. The protocol was immunoSEQ multiplex PCR, while the TCRdb copy is restricted to in-frame clones and leaves out a portion. The profile shows over 150,000 clones, about four fifths of them singletons. Source material: PBMCs. These receptors were taken from a male donor in good health and CMV-seropositive.

The chain couples TRBV18 to TRBJ2-7; tentatively, D is TRBD2 (5 bases). The CDR3 loop spans 15 amino acids. Germline CDR1 reads KGHSH; CDR2 reads LQKENI. With 0 bases removed from V and 4 bases from J, the gap between germline ends came to 13 bases. CDR3 nucleotide sequence: TGTGCCAGCTCACCACCGGGCCCCGGGGATTACGAGCAGTACTTC. It codes for CASSPPGPGDYEQYF.

The rearrangement joins TRBV9 to TRBJ2-2, with 11 positions matching TRBD1. The V segment lost 0 bases and the J segment 4 bases; nucleotides outside the gene matches: 5. The CDR3 loop spans 17 amino acids. CDR1 is SGDLS, CDR2 YYNGEE, per germline. For the CDR3, the DNA is TGTGCCAGCAGCGTAGCGGACGGGACAGGGGGCACCGGGGAGCTGTTTTTT. It encodes CASSVADGTGGTGELFF.

The J gene is TRBJ2-1, the V gene TRBV10-1; D might be TRBD2 (6 bases). Trimming took 6 bases from V and 4 from J, leaving 16 bases between them. From germline, CDR1 is WNHNN and CDR2 SYGVQD (reference sequence). The CDR3 is made up of 15 amino acids. The CDR3 DNA follows: TGCGCCAGCAGCGAACGTAGCGGCCTTTACAATGAGCAGTTCTTC. Encoded protein: CASSERSGLYNEQFF.

The chain employs TRBV19 and TRBJ1-1, with TRBD1 identical over 8 bases. The CDR3 sequence is 14 residues long. Trimming took 4 bases from V and 1 from J; bases not matched to a gene: 2. Germline CDR1 LNHDA, CDR2 SQIVND (reference sequence). CDR3 in amino acids: CASSTGGTNTEAFF. The CDR3 DNA follows: TGTGCCAGTAGTACAGGGGGCACGAACACTGAAGCTTTCTTT.

The chain has TRBV7-9 and TRBJ1-6; D is unresolved. Germline V CDR1 and CDR2: SEHNR, FQNEAQ (reference sequence). Trimming pared 2 bases from V and 12 bases from J, leaving 11 bases between. CDR3 length: 13 amino acids. CDR3 DNA sequence: TGTGCCAGCAGCTTATATTCGTCCGGACCCCTCCACTTT. It yields the protein CASSLYSSGPLHF.

This clone was seen a single time. The chain couples TRBV2 to TRBJ1-4; 7 nucleotides match TRBD1. CDR3 length: 14 residues. With 6 bases clipped from V and 3 bases from J, the junction kept 4 bases outside the gene matches. Per germline, CDR1 SNHLY and CDR2 FYNNEI. The CDR3 spells CASRNRGANEKLFF. DNA of the CDR3: TGTGCCAGCAGGAACAGGGGAGCTAATGAAAAACTGTTTTTT.

This CDR3 is CASSKGSGRPQIRETQYF. CDR3 bases: TGTGCCAGCAGCAAAGGAAGCGGGAGGCCCCAGATCCGGGAGACCCAGTACTTC. The V gene is TRBV21-1, the J gene TRBJ2-5; TRBD2 reflects the table's D call only, with no check against the DNA. TRBV21-1 is described as a pseudogene. This CDR3 has 18 amino acids.

The chain links TRBV20-1 to TRBJ1-2; no reliable D call. The germline V gene has CDR1 DFQATT and CDR2 SNEGSKA (reference sequence). This CDR3 comprises 11 residues. V lost 1 base to trimming and J lost 5 bases, with 5 bases between them. The CDR3 DNA is TGCAGTGCTAGAGCCATGTATGGCTACACCTTC. Protein product: CSARAMYGYTF.

The rearrangement uses TRBV28 and TRBJ1-1; 7 bases are a match to TRBD1. This CDR3 is built from 14 residues. Germline CDR1 MDHEN, CDR2 SYDVKM. V lost 5 bases and J lost 1; bases outside the gene matches: 4. The CDR3 spells CASSINRGNTEAFF. The CDR3 DNA reads as TGTGCCAGCAGTATCAACAGGGGGAACACTGAAGCTTTCTTT. The entire variable domain, with the rest obtained from reference TRBV28 and TRBJ1-1, is as follows: DVKVTQSSRYLVKRTGEKVFLECVQDMDHENMFWYRQDPGLGLRLIYFSYDVKMKEKGDIPEGYSVSREKKERFSLILESASTNQTSMYLCASSINRGNTEAFFGQGTRLTVV.

The rearrangement uses TRBV7-8 and TRBJ2-7; no definite D call. The CDR3 consists of 13 residues. Germline loops: CDR1 SGHVS, CDR2 FQNEAQ. V gave up 1 base and J gave up 4 bases, with 8 bases separating them. CDR3 region: CASSLDSQYEQYF. CDR3 sequence (DNA): TGTGCCAGCAGCTTAGACTCTCAATACGAGCAGTACTTC.

The V and J genes are TRBV27 and TRBJ1-1, with 7 bases identical to TRBD1. Germline CDR1 and CDR2: MNHEY and SMNVEV (reference sequence). J gave up 6 bases and V 6 bases, and 10 bases lay outside the gene matches. The length of the CDR3 is 14 residues. For the CDR3, the DNA is TGTGCCAGCAGATTCAGGGGGGATGGCGCTGAAGCTTTCTTT. Protein sequence: CASRFRGDGAEAFF.

This clone has a single count. V usage is TRBV4-3 and J usage is TRBJ1-1, with 7 bases matching TRBD1. Germline V gene sequence: CDR1 LGHNA, CDR2 YSLEER. V shed 0 bases, J shed 8 bases, and the junction held 6 bases outside the gene matches. The CDR3 is made up of 14 amino acids. The CDR3 DNA reads as TGCGCCAGCAGCCAAGATTCGGGGACAGCCGAAGCTTTCTTT. Residues: CASSQDSGTAEAFF.

With respect to this clone: Additional DNA sequences in this sample encode the identical CDR3. This chain uses TRBV7-2 with TRBJ1-6; 7 nucleotides align to TRBD1. The CDR3 covers 14 residues. J was trimmed by 9 bases and V by 5 bases; bases with no gene match: 7. The germline V gene has CDR1 SGHTA and CDR2 FQGNSA. CDR3 residues: CASSQTGMGSPLHF. CDR3 nucleotides: TGTGCCAGCAGCCAGACAGGGATGGGTTCACCCCTCCACTTT. Together with reference TRBV7-2 and TRBJ1-6, the CDR3 gives the full variable domain: GAGVSQSPSNKVTEKGKDVELRCDPISGHTALYWYRQSLGQGLEFLIYFQGNSAPDKSGLPSDRFSAERTGGSVSTLTIQRTQQEDSAVYLCASSQTGMGSPLHFGNGTRLTVT.

This clone showed up just once. The rearrangement joins TRBV5-4 to TRBJ1-1, with TRBD1 matching 7 bases. From germline, CDR1 is SGHNT and CDR2 YYREEE (reference sequence). CDR3 length: 13 residues. J gave up 4 bases and V 9 bases, and 9 bases lay outside the gene matches. The CDR3 sequence: CATWTGTVTEAFF. The CDR3 DNA follows: TGTGCCACGTGGACAGGTACAGTCACTGAAGCTTTCTTT.

This chain joins TRBV15 and TRBJ2-1; no firm D call. CDR3 length equals 15 residues. Germline V gene data show CDR1 as LNHNV and CDR2 as YYDKDF (reference sequence). With 3 bases removed from V and 0 bases from J, the gap between germline ends came to 9 bases. The CDR3: CATSSHLSSYNEQFF. The CDR3 bases are TGTGCCACCAGCAGCCACCTGAGCTCCTACAATGAGCAGTTCTTC.

The gene calls are TRBV29-1 and TRBJ2-1; possibly TRBD1 for D (5 bases). The CDR3 is 12 residues long. The V gene's germline CDR1 is SQVTM and CDR2 ANQGSEA. The V end lost 7 bases, the J end lost 7 bases, and 14 bases lay between the germline ends. The CDR3 region has the DNA TGCAGCGCCACCTCGACAGCTAATGAGCAGTTCTTC. It is translated as CSATSTANEQFF.

The chain couples TRBV7-2 to TRBJ2-1; D perhaps matches TRBD1 (6 bases). Germline V gene sequence: CDR1 SGHTA, CDR2 FQGNSA. The CDR3 covers 15 residues. V gave up 6 bases and J gave up 0 bases, with 12 bases separating them. This chain's CDR3 is CASRRTALSYNEQFF. CDR3 DNA: TGTGCCAGCAGGCGGACAGCTCTCTCCTACAATGAGCAGTTCTTC.

This clone has a single count. The V gene is TRBV7-9, the J gene TRBJ1-2; 9 bases agree with TRBD1. The CDR3 has 13 residues. The junction had 2 bases not matched to a gene; V was cut back by 4 bases and J by 5 bases. Germline-derived CDR1 and CDR2 are SEHNR and FQNEAQ (reference sequence). CDR3 sequence reads: CASSWTGDYGYTF. The CDR3 DNA reads as TGTGCCAGCAGCTGGACAGGGGATTATGGCTACACCTTC.

This clone showed up just a few times. The V call is TRBV5-1, the J call TRBJ2-3; TRBD2 aligns across 7 bases. CDR1 SGHRS and CDR2 YFSETQ come from the germline V gene. V gave up 5 bases and J gave up 3 bases; unmatched junction bases: 6. The CDR3 totals 14 residues. CDR3 sequence: CASSWLADTDTQYF. CDR3 bases: TGCGCCAGCAGTTGGCTAGCGGATACAGATACGCAGTATTTT.

The V call is TRBV5-5, the J call TRBJ2-7; 9 nucleotides agree with TRBD1. The CDR3 loop spans 16 amino acids. V dropped 4 bases and J dropped 5; count of bases not matched to a gene: 13. Germline lookup yields CDR1 SGHKS and CDR2 YYEKEE (reference sequence). The CDR3 DNA follows: TGTGCCAGCAGCCCAACCAAAGGACAGGGGTGGCACGAGCAGTACTTC. It encodes CASSPTKGQGWHEQYF.

The rearrangement links TRBV4-2 to TRBJ1-2; D gene unclear. The CDR3 contains 14 residues. Per germline, CDR1 LGHNA and CDR2 YNFKEQ. Deletions cut 0 bases from V and 8 bases from J, with 13 bases between. CDR3 sequence: CASSQDLRTGGYTF. CDR3 DNA: TGTGCCAGCAGCCAAGATCTCAGAACGGGGGGCTACACCTTC.

This clone was counted only a few times. This sequence joins TRBV21-1 and TRBJ2-6; the D call of TRBD1 is as the table states it, not checked on the DNA. TRBV21-1 is a pseudogene segment. CDR3 length: 17 amino acids. This chain's CDR3 is CASRTIPGGSGANVLTF. DNA of the CDR3: TGTGCCAGCAGGACCATTCCAGGGGGCTCTGGGGCCAACGTCCTGACTTTC.

Only one count was recorded for this clone. This chain connects TRBV9 to TRBJ1-2; D uncertain. The CDR3 has 11 residues. Germline CDR1 reads SGDLS; CDR2 reads YYNGEE. Deletions cut 0 bases from V and 9 bases from J, with 6 bases between. Written as DNA, the CDR3 is TGTGCCAGCAGCGTAGCGGGTCGCTACACCTTC. This encodes CASSVAGRYTF.

This rearrangement joins TRBV5-1 to TRBJ2-1, with 7 bases fitting TRBD1. Trimming removed 0 bases from V and 6 bases from J; junction bases left unmatched: 3. CDR1 SGHRS and CDR2 YFSETQ come from the germline V gene. The CDR3 extends over 14 amino acids. The CDR3 DNA reads TGCGCCAGCAGCTTGGGGGACAGATCCAATGAGCAGTTCTTC. It encodes CASSLGDRSNEQFF.

The chain combines TRBV10-1 with TRBJ2-1, with TRBD1 matching over 8 bases. With V trimmed by 5 bases and J by 15 bases, 9 bases remained unmatched. From germline, CDR1 is WNHNN and CDR2 SYGVQD (reference sequence). The CDR3 extends over 12 amino acids. In DNA form, the CDR3 reads TGCGCCAGCAGTCAAAGACAGGGGCAAAGGTTCTTC. Translating it yields CASSQRQGQRFF.

The chain recombines TRBV27 with TRBJ2-7, with 7 bases lining up with TRBD1. Germline V lookup: CDR1 MNHEY, CDR2 SMNVEV (reference sequence). The CDR3 is 16 residues long. V lost 5 bases, J lost 1 base, and 11 bases stayed unmatched. The CDR3 nucleotides are TGTGCCAGCAGTCCTTCGACAGGGACGCTTTCCTACGAGCAGTACTTC. Protein sequence: CASSPSTGTLSYEQYF.

The rearrangement links TRBV15 to TRBJ2-7, with a possible D match to TRBD1 (6 bases). V was pared by 3 bases and J by 0 bases, with 12 bases between. This CDR3 is built from 15 residues. From germline, CDR1 is LNHNV and CDR2 YYDKDF (reference sequence). Here the CDR3 DNA reads TGTGCCACCAGCAGGGAACAGGGCCCCTCCTACGAGCAGTACTTC. Translated: CATSREQGPSYEQYF.

The chain couples TRBV6-1 to TRBJ2-1; D gene unclear. This CDR3 contains 11 residues. V was trimmed by 8 bases and J by 5 bases, leaving 7 bases between them. Germline loops: CDR1 MNHNS, CDR2 SASEGT. The CDR3 DNA reads TGTGCCAGCTCGCAGGACAATGAGCAGTTCTTC. It encodes CASSQDNEQFF.

In its sample, this clone was seen once. The chain uses TRBV27 and TRBJ2-2, with 14 bases lining up with TRBD2. Germline CDR1 MNHEY, CDR2 SMNVEV (reference sequence). The CDR3 consists of 18 residues. The trim removed 3 bases at V and 4 bases at J, leaving 7 bases unmatched. In DNA form, the CDR3 reads TGTGCCAGCAGTTTCTATCGGACTAGCGGGAGGAGCACCGGGGAGCTGTTTTTT. This encodes CASSFYRTSGRSTGELFF.

The chain couples TRBV5-6 to TRBJ1-2, with D perhaps TRBD1 (5 bases). The V and J ends lost 2 bases and 4 bases respectively, with 15 bases between them. There are 15 residues in the CDR3. Germline V gene data show CDR1 as SGHDT and CDR2 as YYEEEE. CDR3 protein: CASSLAPETAYGYTF. The CDR3 DNA reads as TGTGCCAGCAGCTTAGCGCCCGAGACAGCCTATGGCTACACCTTC.

This clone has just one count. V gene TRBV5-4 combines with J gene TRBJ2-1; D perhaps matches TRBD1 (5 bases). V lost 0 bases, J lost 2 bases, and 9 bases lay in between. CDR1 and CDR2 from the germline V gene are SGHNT and YYREEE (reference sequence). The CDR3 contains 15 residues. CDR3 nucleotides: TGTGCCAGCAGCTTGGAACAGGCCACCTACAATGAGCAGTTCTTC. Protein: CASSLEQATYNEQFF.

The genes are TRBV7-9 and TRBJ1-2, with D tentatively TRBD1 (5 bases). Germline CDR1 and CDR2: SEHNR and FQNEAQ (reference sequence). V was cut by 1 base and J by 0 bases, with 18 bases left in between. The CDR3 sequence is 18 residues long. The CDR3 region has the DNA TGTGCCAGCAGCTTAGGCGGGACTGCTGATCAAACTAACTATGGCTACACCTTC. Protein: CASSLGGTADQTNYGYTF.